Each of the 8 T cell receptor beta chains below was sequenced from the same sample in a study of blood T cell repertoires in COVID-19. Sequencing used immunoSEQ multiplex PCR; TCRdb keeps in-frame clones, though not all of them. This sample carries 210,000 or so clones, around 90% of them seen once, and the ten largest clones take roughly 3.7%. The sample comprised PBMCs or T cells enriched from blood (not recorded which). These receptors were taken from a woman aged 25 to 45 who had been exposed to COVID-19.

V gene TRBV2 combines with J gene TRBJ2-7; 12 bases are shared with TRBD2. With 6 bases clipped from V and 5 bases from J, the junction kept 5 bases outside the gene matches. The CDR3 extends over 14 amino acids. The germline V gene encodes CDR1 SNHLY and CDR2 FYNNEI. DNA for the CDR3: TGTGCCAGCAGACTAGCGGGAGGTAGGGACGAGCAGTACTTC. Its protein is CASRLAGGRDEQYF.

The chain couples TRBV2 to TRBJ1-2; no firm D call. Germline CDR1 SNHLY, CDR2 FYNNEI. The CDR3 spans 15 residues. The V and J ends lost 3 bases and 4 bases respectively, with 15 bases between them. CDR3 nucleotide sequence: TGTGCCAGCAGTGATGGTCTTCCCCCGGGCTATGGCTACACCTTC. Translation gives CASSDGLPPGYGYTF.

The chain carries TRBV5-1 and TRBJ2-5; TRBD2 agrees at 13 bases. Trimming removed 2 bases from V and 2 bases from J; junction bases left unmatched: 6. Germline V gene lookup returns CDR1 SGHRS and CDR2 YFSETQ. This CDR3 is built from 17 residues. In DNA, the CDR3 is TGCGCCAGCAGCTTCCTAGGACTAGCGGGAGCTCAAGAGACCCAGTACTTC. Its protein product is CASSFLGLAGAQETQYF.

This chain joins TRBV25-1 and TRBJ1-5; D possibly corresponds to TRBD1 (6 bases). Trimming left V 4 bases short and J 4 bases short, with 11 bases between. The germline gives CDR1 MGHDK, CDR2 SYGVNS. This CDR3 has 14 amino acids. CDR3 protein: CASSGTTGNQPQHF. DNA of the CDR3: TGTGCCAGCAGTGGGACCACAGGGAATCAGCCCCAGCATTTT.

The rearrangement uses TRBV7-8 and TRBJ1-4; weak D call: TRBD1 (5 bases). Germline values: CDR1 SGHVS, CDR2 FQNEAQ. The CDR3 is 17 amino acids. Deletions cut 3 bases from V and 0 bases from J, with 14 bases between. CDR3 bases: TGTGCCAGCAGCTTTGTGCAGGGATCTGCAACTAATGAAAAACTGTTTTTT. This translates into CASSFVQGSATNEKLFF. The variable domain in full, with the rest retrieved from reference TRBV7-8 and TRBJ1-4, is GAGVSQSPRYKVAKRGQDVALRCDPISGHVSLFWYQQALGQGPEFLTYFQNEAQLDKSGLPSDRFFAERPEGSVSTLKIQRTQQEDSAVYLCASSFVQGSATNEKLFFGSGTQLSVL.

The chain uses TRBV6-5 and TRBJ1-2; D might be TRBD1 (5 bases). Trimming stripped 2 bases from V and 4 bases from J, with 17 bases between. This CDR3 has 16 residues. Germline V gene data show CDR1 as MNHEY and CDR2 as SVGAGI. Here the CDR3 reads CASSYVVSDRVYGYTF. The CDR3 DNA follows: TGTGCCAGCAGTTACGTAGTCTCCGACAGAGTCTATGGCTACACCTTC.

This clone was found a few times. Mismatch with germline at one junction end may stem from a read error. V usage is TRBV6-1 and J usage is TRBJ2-7; 7 positions match TRBD1. CDR3 length: 14 residues. Germline CDR1 is MNHNS and CDR2 is SASEGT. CDR3 DNA sequence: TGTGCCAGCACTGAAGACAGGGATTCCTACGAGCAGTACTTC. Encoded protein: CASTEDRDSYEQYF.

The chain employs TRBV5-4 and TRBJ2-6, with TRBD1 matching 7 bases. This CDR3 spans 18 amino acids. Trimming removed 5 bases from V and 0 bases from J; junction bases left unmatched: 11. Germline loops: CDR1 SGHNT, CDR2 YYREEE (reference sequence). CDR3 coding DNA: TGTGCCAGCAGTCACCGCAGGACAGGTTTCTCTGGGGCCAACGTCCTGACTTTC. Translated, it gives CASSHRRTGFSGANVLTF.